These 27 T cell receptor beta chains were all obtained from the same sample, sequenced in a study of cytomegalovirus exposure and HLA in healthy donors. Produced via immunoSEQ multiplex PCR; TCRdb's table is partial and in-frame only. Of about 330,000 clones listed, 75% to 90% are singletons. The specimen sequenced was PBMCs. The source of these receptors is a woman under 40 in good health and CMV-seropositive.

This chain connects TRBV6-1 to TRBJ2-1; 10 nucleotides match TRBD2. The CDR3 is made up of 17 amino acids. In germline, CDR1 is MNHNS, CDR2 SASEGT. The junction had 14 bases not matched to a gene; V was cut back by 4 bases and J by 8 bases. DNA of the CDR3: TGTGCCAGCAGTGGTGGTGGGGCTAGCGGGGGCCGGCATGAGCAGTTCTTC. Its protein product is CASSGGGASGGRHEQFF.

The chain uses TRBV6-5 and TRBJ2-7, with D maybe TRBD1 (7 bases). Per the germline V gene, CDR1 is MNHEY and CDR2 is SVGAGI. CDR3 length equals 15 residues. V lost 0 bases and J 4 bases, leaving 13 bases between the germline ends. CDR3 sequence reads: CASSYSSSGGYEQYF. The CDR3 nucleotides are TGTGCCAGCAGTTACTCGAGTTCAGGGGGGTACGAGCAGTACTTC.

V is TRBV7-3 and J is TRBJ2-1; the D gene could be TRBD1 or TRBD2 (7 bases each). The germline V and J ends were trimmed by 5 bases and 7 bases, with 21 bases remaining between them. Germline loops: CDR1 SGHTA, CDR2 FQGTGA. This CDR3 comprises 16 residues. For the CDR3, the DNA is TGTGCCAGCAGCCGGCAAACAGGGAGGGGGCGAAATGAGCAGTTCTTC. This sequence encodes CASSRQTGRGRNEQFF.

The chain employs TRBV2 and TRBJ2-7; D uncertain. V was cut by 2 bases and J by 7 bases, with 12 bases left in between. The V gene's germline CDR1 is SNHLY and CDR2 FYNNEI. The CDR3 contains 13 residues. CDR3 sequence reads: CASSERAGWEQYF. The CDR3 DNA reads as TGTGCCAGCAGTGAAAGGGCAGGCTGGGAGCAGTACTTC.

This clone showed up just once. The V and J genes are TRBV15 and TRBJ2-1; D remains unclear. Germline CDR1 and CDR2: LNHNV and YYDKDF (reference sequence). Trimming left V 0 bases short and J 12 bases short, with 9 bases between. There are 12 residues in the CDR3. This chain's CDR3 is CATSRERSGQFF. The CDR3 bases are TGTGCCACCAGCAGAGAGCGCTCTGGGCAGTTCTTC.

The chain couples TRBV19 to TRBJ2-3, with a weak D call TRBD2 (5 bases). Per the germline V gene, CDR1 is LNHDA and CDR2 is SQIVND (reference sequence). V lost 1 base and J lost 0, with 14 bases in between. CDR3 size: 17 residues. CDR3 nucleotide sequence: TGTGCCAGTAGTATAGTTCGAGCGGCTACTAGCACAGATACGCAGTATTTT. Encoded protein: CASSIVRAATSTDTQYF. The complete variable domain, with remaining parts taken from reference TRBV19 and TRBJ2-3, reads DGGITQSPKYLFRKEGQNVTLSCEQNLNHDAMYWYRQDPGQGLRLIYYSQIVNDFQKGDIAEGYSVSREKKESFPLTVTSAQKNPTAFYLCASSIVRAATSTDTQYFGPGTRLTVL.

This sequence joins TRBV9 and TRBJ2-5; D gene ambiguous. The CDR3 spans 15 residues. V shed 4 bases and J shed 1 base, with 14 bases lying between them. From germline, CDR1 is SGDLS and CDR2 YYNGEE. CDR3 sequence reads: CASSPSELTQETQYF. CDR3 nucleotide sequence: TGTGCCAGCAGCCCCTCCGAACTAACCCAAGAGACCCAGTACTTC.

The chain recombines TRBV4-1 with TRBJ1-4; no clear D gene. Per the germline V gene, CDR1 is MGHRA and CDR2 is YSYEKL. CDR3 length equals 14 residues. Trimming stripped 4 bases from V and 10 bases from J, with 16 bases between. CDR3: CASSPWTLEGKLFF. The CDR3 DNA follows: TGCGCCAGCAGCCCTTGGACTCTTGAGGGAAAACTGTTTTTT.

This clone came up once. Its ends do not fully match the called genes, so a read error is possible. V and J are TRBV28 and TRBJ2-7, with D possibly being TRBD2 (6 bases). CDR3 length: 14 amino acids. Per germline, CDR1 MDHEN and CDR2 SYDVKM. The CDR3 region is CASTGRETSYELYF. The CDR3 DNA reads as TGTGCCAGCACCGGTCGGGAGACCTCCTACGAGCTGTACTTC. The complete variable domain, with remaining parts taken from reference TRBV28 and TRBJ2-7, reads DVKVTQSSRYLVKRTGEKVFLECVQDMDHENMFWYRQDPGLGLRLIYFSYDVKMKEKGDIPEGYSVSREKKERFSLILESASTNQTSMYLCASTGRETSYELYFGPGTRLTVT.

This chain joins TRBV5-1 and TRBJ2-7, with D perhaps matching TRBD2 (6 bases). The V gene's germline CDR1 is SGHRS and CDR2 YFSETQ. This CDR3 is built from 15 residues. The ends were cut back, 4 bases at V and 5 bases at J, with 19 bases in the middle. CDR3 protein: CASSLATTNLNEQYF. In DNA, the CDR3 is TGCGCCAGCAGCCTAGCGACTACAAACCTAAACGAGCAGTACTTC.

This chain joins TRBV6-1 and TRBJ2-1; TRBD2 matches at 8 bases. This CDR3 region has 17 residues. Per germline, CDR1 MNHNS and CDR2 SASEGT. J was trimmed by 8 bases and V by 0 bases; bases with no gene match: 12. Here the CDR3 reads CASSEAFQVTSVYEQFF. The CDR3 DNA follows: TGTGCCAGCAGTGAAGCCTTCCAAGTGACTAGCGTGTATGAGCAGTTCTTC.

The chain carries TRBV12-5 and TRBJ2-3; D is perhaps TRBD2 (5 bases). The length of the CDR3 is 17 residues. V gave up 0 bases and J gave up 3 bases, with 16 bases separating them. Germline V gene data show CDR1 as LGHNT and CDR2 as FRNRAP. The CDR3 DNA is TGTGCTAGTGGTTTGGTACTAGGACCCCAGGCGACAGATACGCAGTATTTT. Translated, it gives CASGLVLGPQATDTQYF.

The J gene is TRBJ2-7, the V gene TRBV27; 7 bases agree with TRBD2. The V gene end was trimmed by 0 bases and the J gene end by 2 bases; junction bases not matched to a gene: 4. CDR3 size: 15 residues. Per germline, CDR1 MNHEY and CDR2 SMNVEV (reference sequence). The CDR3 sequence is CASSLSFGGTYEQYF. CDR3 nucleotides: TGTGCCAGCAGTTTATCGTTCGGGGGGACCTACGAGCAGTACTTC.

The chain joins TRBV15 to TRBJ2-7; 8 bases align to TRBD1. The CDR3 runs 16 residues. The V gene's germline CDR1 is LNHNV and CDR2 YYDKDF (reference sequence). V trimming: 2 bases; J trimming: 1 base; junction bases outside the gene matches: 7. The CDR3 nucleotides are TGTGCCACCAGCAGAACAGGACAGGGCGGTTCCTACGAGCAGTACTTC. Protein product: CATSRTGQGGSYEQYF.

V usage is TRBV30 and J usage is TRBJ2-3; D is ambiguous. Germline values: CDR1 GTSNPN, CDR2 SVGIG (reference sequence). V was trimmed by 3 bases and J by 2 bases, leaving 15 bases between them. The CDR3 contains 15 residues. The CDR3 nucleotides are TGTGCCTGGAGGGTCTCGTCATTTTACACAGATACGCAGTATTTT. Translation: CAWRVSSFYTDTQYF.

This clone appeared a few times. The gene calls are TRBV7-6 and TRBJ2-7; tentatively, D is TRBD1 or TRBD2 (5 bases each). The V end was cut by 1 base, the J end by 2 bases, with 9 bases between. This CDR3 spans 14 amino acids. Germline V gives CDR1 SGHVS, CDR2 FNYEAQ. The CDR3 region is CASSLGGGTYEQYF. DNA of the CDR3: TGTGCCAGCAGCTTAGGTGGGGGAACCTACGAGCAGTACTTC.

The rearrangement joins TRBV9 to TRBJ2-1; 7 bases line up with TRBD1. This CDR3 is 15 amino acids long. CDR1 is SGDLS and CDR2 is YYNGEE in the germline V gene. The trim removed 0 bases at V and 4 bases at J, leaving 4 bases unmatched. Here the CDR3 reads CASSVDVGQYNEQFF. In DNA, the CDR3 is TGTGCCAGCAGCGTAGATGTGGGACAGTACAATGAGCAGTTCTTC.

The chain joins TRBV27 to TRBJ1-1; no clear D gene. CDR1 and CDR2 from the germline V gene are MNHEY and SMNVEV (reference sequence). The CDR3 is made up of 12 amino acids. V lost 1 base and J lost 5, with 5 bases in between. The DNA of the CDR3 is TGTGCCAGCAGTTTATGGGGTACTGAAGCTTTCTTT. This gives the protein CASSLWGTEAFF.

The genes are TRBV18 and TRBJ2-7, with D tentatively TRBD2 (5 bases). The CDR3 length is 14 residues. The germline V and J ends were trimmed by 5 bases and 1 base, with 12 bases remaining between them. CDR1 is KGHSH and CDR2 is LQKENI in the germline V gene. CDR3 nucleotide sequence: TGTGCCAGCTCAGCGGGCGCGGATTCCTACGAGCAGTACTTC. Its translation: CASSAGADSYEQYF.

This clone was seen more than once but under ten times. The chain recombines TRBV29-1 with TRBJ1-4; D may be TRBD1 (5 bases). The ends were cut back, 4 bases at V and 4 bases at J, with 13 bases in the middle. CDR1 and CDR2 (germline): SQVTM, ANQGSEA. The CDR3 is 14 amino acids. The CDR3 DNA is TGCAGCGTTGTCCTCGGACAAAGTAATGAAAAACTGTTTTTT. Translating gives CSVVLGQSNEKLFF.

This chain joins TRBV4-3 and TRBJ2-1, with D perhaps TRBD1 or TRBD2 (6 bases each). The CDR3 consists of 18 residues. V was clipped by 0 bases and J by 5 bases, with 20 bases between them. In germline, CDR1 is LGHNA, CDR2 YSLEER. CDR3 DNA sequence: TGCGCCAGCAGCCAAGAGGGGGCGTGGAGCGGGTTTAACAATGAGCAGTTCTTC. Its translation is CASSQEGAWSGFNNEQFF.

CDR3 in amino acids: CASSSGLISTDTQYF. The CDR3 region has the DNA TGTGCCAGCAGCTCCGGACTCATATCTACAGATACGCAGTATTTT. J is TRBJ2-3 and V is TRBV7-8, with D perhaps TRBD2 (5 bases). This CDR3 contains 15 residues. The V end was cut by 4 bases, the J end by 3 bases, with 14 bases between. Per the germline V gene, CDR1 is SGHVS and CDR2 is FQNEAQ. The full variable domain, its missing parts supplied by reference TRBV7-8 and TRBJ2-3, is GAGVSQSPRYKVAKRGQDVALRCDPISGHVSLFWYQQALGQGPEFLTYFQNEAQLDKSGLPSDRFFAERPEGSVSTLKIQRTQQEDSAVYLCASSSGLISTDTQYFGPGTRLTVL.

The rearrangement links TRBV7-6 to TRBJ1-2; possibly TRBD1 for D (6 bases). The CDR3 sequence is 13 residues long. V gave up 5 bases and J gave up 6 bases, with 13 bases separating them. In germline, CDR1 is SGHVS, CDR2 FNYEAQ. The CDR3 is CASSRRTDNGYTF. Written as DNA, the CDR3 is TGTGCCAGCAGCCGTAGGACAGATAATGGCTACACCTTC.

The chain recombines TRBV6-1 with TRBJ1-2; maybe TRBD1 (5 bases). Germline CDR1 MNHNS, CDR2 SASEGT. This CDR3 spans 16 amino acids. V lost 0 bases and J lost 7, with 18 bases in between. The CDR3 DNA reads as TGTGCCAGCAGTGAAGCGGTCCCTCGCAGGGCAGGTGGCTACACCTTC. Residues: CASSEAVPRRAGGYTF.

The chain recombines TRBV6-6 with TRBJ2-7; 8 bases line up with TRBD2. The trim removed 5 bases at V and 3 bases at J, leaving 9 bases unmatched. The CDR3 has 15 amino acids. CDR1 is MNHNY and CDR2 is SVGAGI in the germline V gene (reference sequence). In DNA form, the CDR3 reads TGTGCCAGCAGTCTTCTAGCAGCGGGAGTCTACGAGCAGTACTTC. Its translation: CASSLLAAGVYEQYF.

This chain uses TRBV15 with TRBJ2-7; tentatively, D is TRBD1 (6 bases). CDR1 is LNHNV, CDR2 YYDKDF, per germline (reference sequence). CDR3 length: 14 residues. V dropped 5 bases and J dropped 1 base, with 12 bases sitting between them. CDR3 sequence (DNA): TGTGCCACCAGCGGACGGGACACTTCCTACGAGCAGTACTTC. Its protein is CATSGRDTSYEQYF.

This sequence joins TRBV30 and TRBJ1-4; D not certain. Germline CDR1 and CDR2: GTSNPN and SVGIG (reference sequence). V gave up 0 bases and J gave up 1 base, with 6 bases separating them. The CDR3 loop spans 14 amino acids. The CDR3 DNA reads TGTGCCTGGAGTGTGAAGGAAACTAATGAAAAACTGTTTTTT. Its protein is CAWSVKETNEKLFF.